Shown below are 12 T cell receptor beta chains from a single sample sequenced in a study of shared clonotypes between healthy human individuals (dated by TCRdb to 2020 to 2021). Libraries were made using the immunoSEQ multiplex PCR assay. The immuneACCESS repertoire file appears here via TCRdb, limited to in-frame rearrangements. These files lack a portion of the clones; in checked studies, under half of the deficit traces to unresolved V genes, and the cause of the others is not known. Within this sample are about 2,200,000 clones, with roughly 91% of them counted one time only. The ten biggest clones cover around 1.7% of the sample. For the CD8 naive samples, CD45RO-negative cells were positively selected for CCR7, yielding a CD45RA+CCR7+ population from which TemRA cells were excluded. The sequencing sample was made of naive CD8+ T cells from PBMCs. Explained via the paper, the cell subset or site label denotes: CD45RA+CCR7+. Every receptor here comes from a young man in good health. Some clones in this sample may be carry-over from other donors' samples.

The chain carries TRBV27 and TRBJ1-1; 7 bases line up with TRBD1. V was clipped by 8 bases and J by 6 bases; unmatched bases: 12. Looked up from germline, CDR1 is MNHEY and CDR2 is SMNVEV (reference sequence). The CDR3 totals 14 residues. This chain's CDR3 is CASSHRGPGPEAFF. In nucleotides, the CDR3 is TGTGCCAGCTCTCACAGGGGCCCGGGACCTGAAGCTTTCTTT.

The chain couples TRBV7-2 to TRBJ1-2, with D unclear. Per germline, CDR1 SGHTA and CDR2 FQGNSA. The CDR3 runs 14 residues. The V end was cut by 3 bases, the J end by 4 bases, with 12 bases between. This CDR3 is CASSLNSAFYGYTF. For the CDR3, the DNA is TGTGCCAGCAGCTTGAACTCCGCTTTCTATGGCTACACCTTC.

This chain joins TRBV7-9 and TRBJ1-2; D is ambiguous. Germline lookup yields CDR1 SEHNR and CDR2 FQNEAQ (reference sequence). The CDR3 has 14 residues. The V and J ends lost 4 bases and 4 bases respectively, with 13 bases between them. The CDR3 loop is CASSSRASPYGYTF. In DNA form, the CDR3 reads TGTGCCAGCAGCTCTAGGGCTTCTCCCTATGGCTACACCTTC. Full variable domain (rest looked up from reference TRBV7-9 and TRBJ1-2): DTGVSQNPRHKITKRGQNVTFRCDPISEHNRLYWYRQTLGQGPEFLTYFQNEAQLEKSRLLSDRFSAERPKGSFSTLEIQRTEQGDSAMYLCASSSRASPYGYTFGSGTRLTVV.

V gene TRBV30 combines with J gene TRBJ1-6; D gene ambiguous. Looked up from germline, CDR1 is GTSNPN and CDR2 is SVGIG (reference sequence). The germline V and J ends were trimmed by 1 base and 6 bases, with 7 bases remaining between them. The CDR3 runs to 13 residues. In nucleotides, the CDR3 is TGTGCCTGGAGTGAGAGGGCTAATTCACCCCTCCACTTT. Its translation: CAWSERANSPLHF.

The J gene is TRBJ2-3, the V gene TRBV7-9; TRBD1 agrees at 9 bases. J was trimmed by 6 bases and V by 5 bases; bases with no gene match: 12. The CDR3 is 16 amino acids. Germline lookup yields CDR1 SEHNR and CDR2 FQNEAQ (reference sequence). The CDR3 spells CASSPAGQGLSDTQYF. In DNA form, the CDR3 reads TGTGCCAGCAGCCCCGCGGGACAGGGACTTTCGGATACGCAGTATTTT.

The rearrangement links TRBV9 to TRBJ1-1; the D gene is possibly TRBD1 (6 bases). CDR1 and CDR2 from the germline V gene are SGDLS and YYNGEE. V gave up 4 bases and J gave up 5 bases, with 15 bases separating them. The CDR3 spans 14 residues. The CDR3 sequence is CASSPKGGLTEAFF. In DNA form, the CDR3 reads TGTGCCAGCAGCCCTAAGGGGGGGTTAACTGAAGCTTTCTTT.

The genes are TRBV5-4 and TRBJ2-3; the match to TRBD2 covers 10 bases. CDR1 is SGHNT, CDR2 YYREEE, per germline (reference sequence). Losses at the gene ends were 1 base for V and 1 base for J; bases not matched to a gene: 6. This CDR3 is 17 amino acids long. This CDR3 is CASSLSPTSGGTDTQYF. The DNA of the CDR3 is TGTGCCAGCAGCTTGAGCCCAACTAGCGGGGGCACAGATACGCAGTATTTT.

In DNA, the CDR3 is TGTGCCAGCAGTAACTTCGACAGACCAGATACGCAGTATTTT. Protein: CASSNFDRPDTQYF. This sequence joins TRBV6-1 and TRBJ2-3; D perhaps matches TRBD1 (5 bases). V was cut by 5 bases and J by 4 bases, with 13 bases left in between. The CDR3 loop spans 14 amino acids. The germline CDR1 and CDR2 sequences are MNHNS and SASEGT.

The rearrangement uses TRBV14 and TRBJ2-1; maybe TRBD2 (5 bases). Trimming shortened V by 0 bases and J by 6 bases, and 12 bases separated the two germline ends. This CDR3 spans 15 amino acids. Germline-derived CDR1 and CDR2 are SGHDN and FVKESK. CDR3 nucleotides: TGTGCCAGCAGCCAAGATACGAGGGCCTTCAATGAGCAGTTCTTC. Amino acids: CASSQDTRAFNEQFF.

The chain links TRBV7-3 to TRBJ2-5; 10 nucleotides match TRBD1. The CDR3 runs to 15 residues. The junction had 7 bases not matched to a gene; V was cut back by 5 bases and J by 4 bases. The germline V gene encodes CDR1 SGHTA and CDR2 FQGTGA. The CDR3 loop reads CASSPGTGVGETQYF. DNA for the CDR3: TGTGCCAGCAGCCCCGGGACAGGGGTAGGAGAGACCCAGTACTTC.

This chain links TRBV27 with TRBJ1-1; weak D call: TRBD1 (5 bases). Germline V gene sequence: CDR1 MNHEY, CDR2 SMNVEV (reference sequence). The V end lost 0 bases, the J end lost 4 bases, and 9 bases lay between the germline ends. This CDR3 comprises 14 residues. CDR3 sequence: CASSLSGVATEAFF. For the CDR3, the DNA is TGTGCCAGCAGTTTATCGGGGGTTGCCACTGAAGCTTTCTTT.

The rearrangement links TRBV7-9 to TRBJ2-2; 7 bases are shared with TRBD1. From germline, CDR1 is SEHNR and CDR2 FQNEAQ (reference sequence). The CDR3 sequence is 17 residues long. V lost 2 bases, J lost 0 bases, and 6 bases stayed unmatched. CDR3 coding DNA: TGTGCCAGCAGCTTATATCAGGGGGTCGCGAACACCGGGGAGCTGTTTTTT. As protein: CASSLYQGVANTGELFF. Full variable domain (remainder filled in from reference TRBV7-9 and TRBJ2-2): DTGVSQNPRHKITKRGQNVTFRCDPISEHNRLYWYRQTLGQGPEFLTYFQNEAQLEKSRLLSDRFSAERPKGSFSTLEIQRTEQGDSAMYLCASSLYQGVANTGELFFGEGSRLTVL.